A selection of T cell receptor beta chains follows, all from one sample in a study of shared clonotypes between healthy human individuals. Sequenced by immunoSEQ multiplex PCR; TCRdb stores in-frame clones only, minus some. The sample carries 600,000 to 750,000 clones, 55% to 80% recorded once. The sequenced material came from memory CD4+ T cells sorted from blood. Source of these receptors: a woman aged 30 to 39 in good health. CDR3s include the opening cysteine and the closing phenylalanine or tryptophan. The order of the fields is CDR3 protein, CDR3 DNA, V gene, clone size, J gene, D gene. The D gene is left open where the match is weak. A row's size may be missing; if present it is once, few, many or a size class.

CDR3: CASSIDSRPTDTQYF
DNA: TGTGCCAGCAGCATAGACTCCCGGCCCACAGATACGCAGTATTTT
V: TRBV5-4
size: .
J: TRBJ2-3
D: .

CDR3: CASSIVGLAGVNTGELFF
DNA: TGTGCCAGTAGTATAGTAGGGCTAGCGGGTGTAAACACCGGGGAGCTGTTTTTT
V: TRBV19
size: .
J: TRBJ2-2
D: TRBD2

CDR3: CASQPSGATSGDSEQFF
DNA: TGTGCCTCCCAACCGTCGGGGGCGACTAGCGGCGACTCTGAGCAGTTCTTC
V: TRBV9
size: .
J: TRBJ2-1
D: TRBD2

CDR3: CASSIVGWGSYNEQFF
DNA: TGTGCCAGTAGTATTGTCGGGTGGGGCTCCTACAATGAGCAGTTCTTC
V: TRBV19
size: .
J: TRBJ2-1
D: .

CDR3: CASRGTSGSEGAGELFF
DNA: TGTGCCAGCCGGGGGACTAGCGGGAGTGAGGGGGCCGGGGAGCTGTTTTTT
V: TRBV19
size: .
J: TRBJ2-2
D: TRBD2

CDR3: CASSLTGSYEQYF
DNA: TGTGCCAGCAGCCTGACAGGGTCCTACGAGCAGTACTTC
V: TRBV5-6
size: .
J: TRBJ2-7
D: TRBD1

CDR3: CASNGRPNEKLFF
DNA: TGTGCCAGCAACGGTCGTCCTAATGAAAAACTGTTTTTT
V: TRBV7-6
size: .
J: TRBJ1-4
D: .

CDR3: CASSDLYEQYF
DNA: TGTGCCAGCAGTGATCTCTACGAGCAGTACTTC
V: TRBV25-1
size: few
J: TRBJ2-7
D: .

CDR3: CASSLDRGLRETQYF
DNA: TGTGCCAGCAGCCTGGACAGGGGATTGCGAGAGACCCAGTACTTC
V: TRBV5-4
size: .
J: TRBJ2-5
D: TRBD1

CDR3: CASSVGGARSNQPQHF
DNA: TGTGCCAGCAGCGTAGGAGGCGCCCGAAGCAATCAGCCCCAGCATTTT
V: TRBV9
size: .
J: TRBJ1-5
D: .

CDR3: CASSYATGEWYEQYF
DNA: TGTGCCAGCAGTTACGCGACAGGGGAATGGTACGAGCAGTACTTC
V: TRBV6-6
size: .
J: TRBJ2-7
D: TRBD1

CDR3: CASNTPGLGTYEQYF
DNA: TGTGCCAGCAACACACCGGGACTGGGTACCTACGAGCAGTACTTC
V: TRBV28
size: .
J: TRBJ2-7
D: .

CDR3: CASSWGQAGNTIYF
DNA: TGTGCCAGCAGTTGGGGACAGGCTGGAAACACCATATATTTT
V: TRBV6-5
size: .
J: TRBJ1-3
D: TRBD1

CDR3: CASSHSPLARSEQFF
DNA: TGTGCCAGCAGCCACTCCCCCCTAGCGAGGAGTGAGCAGTTCTTC
V: TRBV11-3
size: few
J: TRBJ2-1
D: .

CDR3: CASSPGTGGPYEQYF
DNA: TGCGCCAGCAGCCCCGGGACAGGGGGTCCCTACGAGCAGTACTTC
V: TRBV10-1
size: .
J: TRBJ2-7
D: TRBD1

CDR3: CASSFLAKGVGELFF
DNA: TGTGCCAGCAGCTTTCTAGCAAAGGGAGTCGGGGAGCTGTTTTTT
V: TRBV7-8
size: few
J: TRBJ2-2
D: .

CDR3: CASSSIRSVGYTF
DNA: TGTGCCAGCAGTTCTATCCGCTCCGTAGGCTACACCTTC
V: TRBV27
size: .
J: TRBJ1-2
D: .

CDR3: CASSSEDRFDSNQPQHF
DNA: TGTGCCAGCAGTTCCGAGGACAGGTTCGATAGCAATCAGCCCCAGCATTTT
V: TRBV28
size: .
J: TRBJ1-5
D: TRBD1

CDR3: CASSLYLTANIFF
DNA: TGTGCCAGCAGTTTGTATCTGACAGCCAATATTTTCTTT
V: TRBV28
size: .
J: TRBJ1-1
D: .

CDR3: CASSLTQGTYEQYF
DNA: TGCGCCAGCAGCTTAACCCAGGGGACCTACGAGCAGTACTTC
V: TRBV5-1
size: .
J: TRBJ2-7
D: .

CDR3: CASSFAGGYDQPQHF
DNA: TGCGCCAGCAGCTTCGCAGGGGGTTACGATCAGCCCCAGCATTTT
V: TRBV5-1
size: .
J: TRBJ1-5
D: TRBD1

CDR3: CASSPETGPASGYSNQPQHF
DNA: TGCGCCAGCAGCCCAGAGACAGGGCCAGCCTCGGGGTATAGCAATCAGCCCCAGCATTTT
V: TRBV4-1
size: .
J: TRBJ1-5
D: TRBD1

CDR3: CASSSDRQLAKNIQYF
DNA: TGTGCCAGCAGCTCAGACCGCCAGCTAGCCAAAAACATTCAGTACTTC
V: TRBV7-9
size: few
J: TRBJ2-4
D: .

CDR3: CASSEGTGYEQYF
DNA: TGTGCCAGCAGCGAGGGGACGGGTTACGAGCAGTACTTC
V: TRBV7-2
size: .
J: TRBJ2-7
D: .

CDR3: CASRSVKDRGNIQYF
DNA: TGTGCCAGCAGGAGCGTGAAGGACAGGGGAAACATTCAGTACTTC
V: TRBV11-2
size: .
J: TRBJ2-4
D: TRBD1

CDR3: CSVELGTGVSYEQYF
DNA: TGCAGCGTTGAGCTCGGGACAGGGGTCTCCTACGAGCAGTACTTC
V: TRBV29-1
size: .
J: TRBJ2-7
D: TRBD1

CDR3: CAISEEDSYEQYF
DNA: TGTGCCATCAGTGAGGAGGATTCCTACGAGCAGTACTTC
V: TRBV10-3
size: .
J: TRBJ2-7
D: .

CDR3: CASSDETDKQYF
DNA: TGTGCCAGCAGTGACGAGACAGATAAGCAGTACTTC
V: TRBV6-1
size: .
J: TRBJ2-7
D: .

CDR3: CASRVIGTAWEAFF
DNA: TGTGCCAGCAGGGTTATAGGGACCGCCTGGGAAGCTTTCTTT
V: TRBV6-1
size: few
J: TRBJ1-1
D: .

CDR3: CASTRQGTDTQYF
DNA: TGTGCCAGCACGCGACAGGGGACAGATACGCAGTATTTT
V: TRBV27
size: .
J: TRBJ2-3
D: TRBD1

CDR3: CASSSSQSGANVLTF
DNA: TGTGCCAGCTCATCCAGTCAGTCTGGGGCCAACGTCCTGACTTTC
V: TRBV18
size: .
J: TRBJ2-6
D: .

CDR3: CASRGGLMNTEAFF
DNA: TGTGCCAGCAGGGGCGGGTTGATGAACACTGAAGCTTTCTTT
V: TRBV27
size: .
J: TRBJ1-1
D: .

CDR3: CAWTSGGTGELFF
DNA: TGTGCCTGGACTAGCGGGGGGACCGGGGAGCTGTTTTTT
V: TRBV30
size: .
J: TRBJ2-2
D: TRBD2

CDR3: CASSLAEYNEQFF
DNA: TGTGCCAGCAGCCTAGCGGAGTACAATGAGCAGTTCTTC
V: TRBV6-6
size: many
J: TRBJ2-1
D: TRBD2

CDR3: CASSLVSGQEETQYF
DNA: TGCGCCAGCAGCTTGGTAAGCGGACAAGAAGAGACCCAGTACTTC
V: TRBV5-1
size: .
J: TRBJ2-5
D: .

CDR3: CASSLPQGAGNTIYF
DNA: TGTGCCAGCAGCTTGCCACAGGGGGCTGGAAACACCATATATTTT
V: TRBV7-9
size: .
J: TRBJ1-3
D: TRBD1

CDR3: CASRLSGGGGELFF
DNA: TGTGCCAGCAGATTGAGCGGAGGGGGCGGGGAGCTGTTTTTT
V: TRBV7-9
size: .
J: TRBJ2-2
D: .

CDR3: CASSDLARNTEAFF
DNA: TGTGCCAGCAGTGACTTGGCGCGGAACACTGAAGCTTTCTTT
V: TRBV2
size: .
J: TRBJ1-1
D: .

CDR3: CASSFRLPSNQPQHF
DNA: TGTGCCAGCAGTTTCAGGCTTCCTAGCAATCAGCCCCAGCATTTT
V: TRBV28
size: .
J: TRBJ1-5
D: .

CDR3: CASSMGTVVGAFF
DNA: TGTGCCAGTAGTATGGGGACAGTAGTCGGAGCTTTCTTT
V: TRBV19
size: .
J: TRBJ1-1
D: TRBD1

CDR3: CASSLGGRGGYYEQYF
DNA: TGTGCCAGCAGCTTAGGGGGCAGGGGCGGCTACTACGAGCAGTACTTC
V: TRBV7-9
size: once
J: TRBJ2-7
D: .

CDR3: CASSLRSGTSGMRFYEQYF
DNA: TGTGCCAGCAGCTTACGGTCGGGGACTAGCGGTATGAGGTTTTACGAGCAGTACTTC
V: TRBV11-2
size: .
J: TRBJ2-7
D: TRBD2

CDR3: CASSQERAKTYEQYF
DNA: TGCGCCAGCAGCCAAGAGCGAGCGAAAACCTACGAGCAGTACTTC
V: TRBV4-1
size: .
J: TRBJ2-7
D: .

CDR3: CACTRAQETQYF
DNA: TGTGCCTGTACCCGGGCGCAAGAGACCCAGTACTTC
V: TRBV30
size: .
J: TRBJ2-5
D: .

CDR3: CASSRSGRPGEQFF
DNA: TGCGCCAGCAGCCGTAGCGGGAGGCCGGGGGAGCAGTTCTTC
V: TRBV5-1
size: .
J: TRBJ2-1
D: TRBD2

CDR3: CASSPTGGVSNQPQHF
DNA: TGTGCCAGCTCACCAACAGGGGGGGTCAGCAATCAGCCCCAGCATTTT
V: TRBV18
size: .
J: TRBJ1-5
D: TRBD1

CDR3: CASSQGFTDVYNEQFF
DNA: TGCGCCAGCAGCCAAGGGTTCACCGACGTATACAATGAGCAGTTCTTC
V: TRBV4-1
size: .
J: TRBJ2-1
D: .

CDR3: CASSPTRGNYGYTF
DNA: TGTGCCAGCAGTCCCACGAGGGGGAACTATGGCTACACCTTC
V: TRBV27
size: .
J: TRBJ1-2
D: .

CDR3: CASSSSGVFFYEQYF
DNA: TGTGCCAGCAGTTCAAGCGGAGTGTTTTTTTACGAGCAGTACTTC
V: TRBV28
size: .
J: TRBJ2-7
D: .

CDR3: CASSFSGQHYEQYF
DNA: TGTGCCAGCAGCTTCTCCGGACAGCACTACGAGCAGTACTTC
V: TRBV7-9
size: .
J: TRBJ2-7
D: .

CDR3: CASKGTSSLNEQFF
DNA: TGTGCCAGTAAAGGGACTAGTTCCCTCAATGAGCAGTTCTTC
V: TRBV19
size: .
J: TRBJ2-1
D: TRBD2

CDR3: CASSDSSRSSGSSYNEQFF
DNA: TGTGCCAGCAGTGACTCGAGTCGGTCTAGCGGGAGTTCCTACAATGAGCAGTTCTTC
V: TRBV6-4
size: .
J: TRBJ2-1
D: TRBD2

CDR3: CATKTGTEVTDTQYF
DNA: TGCGCCACCAAAACCGGGACAGAGGTCACAGATACGCAGTATTTT
V: TRBV5-1
size: few
J: TRBJ2-3
D: TRBD1

CDR3: CASRLAGGRDEQFF
DNA: TGCGCCAGCAGACTAGCGGGAGGTCGGGATGAGCAGTTCTTC
V: TRBV10-2
size: .
J: TRBJ2-1
D: TRBD2

CDR3: CASSLVPGTGGLETQYF
DNA: TGCGCCAGCAGCTTGGTTCCCGGGACAGGGGGCTTAGAGACCCAGTACTTC
V: TRBV5-1
size: .
J: TRBJ2-5
D: TRBD1